This T cell receptor beta chain was sequenced for a study of blood T cell repertoires in COVID-19. Repertoires were generated with immunoSEQ multiplex PCR, while TCRdb's copy carries only in-frame clones and drops some. The data hold roughly 250,000 clones, with approximately 90% observed a single time. Germline V CDR1 and CDR2: KGHDR, SFDVKD. This CDR3 comprises 15 residues. Trimming removed 4 bases at V and 2 bases at J, with 14 bases between. Cohorts were determined from participant-reported clinical history. In Cohort 3, a recovered donor had either two negative PCRs, clearance, or symptom resolution.

This TCR was sampled from a woman under 30 who had recovered from COVID-19. Sequenced: PBMCs or T cells enriched from blood (not recorded which). V and J are TRBV24-1 and TRBJ2-7; a weak D match, TRBD1 (6 bases). CDR3 sequence reads: CATSDRDTLAYEQYF. The CDR3 DNA is TGTGCCACCAGTGACCGGGACACTTTGGCCTACGAGCAGTACTTC.